These 32 T cell receptor beta chains share one sample of origin, sequenced in a study of blood T cell repertoires in COVID-19. TCRdb's table, derived via immunoSEQ multiplex PCR, lists solely in-frame clones and lacks some. Here the sample spans about 350,000 clones, about nine tenths being singletons. The sequenced sample consisted of PBMCs or T cells enriched from blood (not recorded which). The receptors stem from a woman between 25 and 40 years old who had been exposed to COVID-19.

The J gene is TRBJ1-1, the V gene TRBV5-1, with D possibly being TRBD1 (6 bases). CDR3 size: 12 residues. From germline, CDR1 is SGHRS and CDR2 YFSETQ. V lost 4 bases and J lost 8, with 12 bases in between. This CDR3 is CASSRSGTEAFF. CDR3 bases: TGCGCCAGCAGCCGATCCGGGACAGAAGCTTTCTTT.

The chain has TRBV11-3 and TRBJ1-2, with D possibly being TRBD1 (5 bases). Trimming shortened V by 0 bases and J by 3 bases, and 11 bases separated the two germline ends. CDR3 length equals 15 residues. The germline gives CDR1 SGHNT, CDR2 YENEEA. The CDR3 loop is CASSLDARAHYGYTF. CDR3 coding DNA: TGTGCCAGCAGCTTAGACGCCAGGGCACACTATGGCTACACCTTC.

This sequence joins TRBV6-9 and TRBJ2-5, with a possible D match to TRBD1 (5 bases). V was clipped by 3 bases and J by 7 bases, with 12 bases between them. Germline V gene lookup returns CDR1 MNHGY and CDR2 SVAAGI. This CDR3 has 13 amino acids. The CDR3 region is CASSYAGQGTQYF. The CDR3 region has the DNA TGTGCCAGCAGTTACGCAGGGCAGGGGACCCAGTACTTC.

The chain has TRBV24-1 and TRBJ1-4; D is possibly TRBD1 (5 bases). This CDR3 has 15 amino acids. V lost 3 bases and J lost 7, with 14 bases in between. In germline, CDR1 is KGHDR, CDR2 SFDVKD. The chain's CDR3 is CATSDQGDVAEKLFF. In DNA, the CDR3 is TGTGCCACCAGTGATCAGGGTGATGTTGCTGAAAAACTGTTTTTT.

In this sample, this clone turned up many times. The rearrangement joins TRBV29-1 to TRBJ2-7, with 7 positions matching TRBD1. V lost 3 bases, J lost 3 bases, and 8 bases stayed unmatched. From germline, CDR1 is SQVTM and CDR2 ANQGSEA. The CDR3 has 14 amino acids. The CDR3 coding sequence is TGCAGCGTTGAGGCCCCGACAGGGAGCTACGAGCAGTACTTC. Its translation: CSVEAPTGSYEQYF.

The chain has TRBV9 and TRBJ2-7, with TRBD2 matching 10 bases. The CDR3 is made up of 16 amino acids. The V segment lost 8 bases and the J segment 7 bases; nucleotides outside the gene matches: 18. Germline V CDR1 and CDR2: SGDLS, YYNGEE. The CDR3 is CASSSGSSPGAWEQYF. The CDR3 DNA reads as TGTGCCAGTTCTAGCGGGAGTTCCCCTGGGGCGTGGGAGCAGTACTTC.

This CDR3 is CASSLPGLSGETQYF. DNA of the CDR3: TGTGCCAGCAGCCTACCGGGACTGAGCGGGGAGACCCAGTACTTC. The chain has TRBV11-1 and TRBJ2-5; D perhaps matches TRBD2 (6 bases). Trimming left V 5 bases short and J 5 bases short, with 18 bases between. This CDR3 contains 15 residues. Germline V gene sequence: CDR1 SGHAT, CDR2 FQDESV (reference sequence).

The chain couples TRBV3-1 (or the pseudogene TRBV3-2) to TRBJ2-3; TRBD1 matches at 10 bases. Germline V gene lookup returns CDR1 LGHDT and CDR2 YNNKEL (reference sequence). V trimming: 4 bases; J trimming: 7 bases; junction bases outside the gene matches: 5. This CDR3 is 14 amino acids long. In DNA form, the CDR3 reads TGTGCCAGCAGCCGGGGGACAGGGGATCATACGCAGTATTTT. It encodes CASSRGTGDHTQYF.

The V call is TRBV19, the J call TRBJ2-7; D is unclear. Looked up from germline, CDR1 is LNHDA and CDR2 is SQIVND (reference sequence). With 0 bases removed from V and 2 bases from J, the gap between germline ends came to 8 bases. The CDR3 length is 14 residues. The CDR3, as DNA: TGTGCCAGTAGTATAGACTACCCCACCTACGAGCAGTACTTC. Amino acid sequence: CASSIDYPTYEQYF.

This sequence joins TRBV28 and TRBJ1-1; D unresolved. Trimming removed 8 bases from V and 1 base from J, with 20 bases in between. CDR3 length equals 16 residues. Germline CDR1 is MDHEN and CDR2 is SYDVKM. The CDR3 DNA sequence: TGTGCCAGCCGCCCGGTCGGGAGAGGGAGGAACACTGAAGCTTTCTTT. It codes for CASRPVGRGRNTEAFF.

The rearrangement uses TRBV28 and TRBJ1-2; TRBD1 aligns across 8 bases. After removal of 6 bases from V and 7 bases from J, the junction contained 10 bases not matched to a gene. From germline, CDR1 is MDHEN and CDR2 SYDVKM. The CDR3 runs to 14 residues. The CDR3 bases are TGTGCCAGCAGACCGCAGGGGGCGCATTCTGGCTACACCTTC. Its protein product is CASRPQGAHSGYTF.

This clone was recorded only once. V usage is TRBV28 and J usage is TRBJ1-1; 7 positions agree with TRBD1. Germline CDR1 reads MDHEN; CDR2 reads SYDVKM. The CDR3 has 12 residues. Here the CDR3 DNA reads TGTGCTACGAACAGGGGAAACACTGAAGCTTTCTTT. Translated, it gives CATNRGNTEAFF.

This clone was detected only once. The rearrangement joins TRBV6-4 to TRBJ2-1; weak D call: TRBD1 (5 bases). Trimming pared 4 bases from V and 1 base from J, leaving 14 bases between. Germline CDR1 and CDR2: MRHNA and SNTAGT. This CDR3 region has 16 residues. CDR3 DNA: TGTGCCAGCAGTGTATTTTCAGGGTTGTCCTACAATGAGCAGTTCTTC. It yields the protein CASSVFSGLSYNEQFF.

This chain uses TRBV11-3 with TRBJ2-3, with D possibly being TRBD2 (7 bases). The ends were cut back, 3 bases at V and 2 bases at J, with 9 bases in the middle. Germline CDR1 is SGHNT and CDR2 is YENEEA. This CDR3 comprises 14 residues. The CDR3: CASSFGGPTDTQYF. CDR3 DNA: TGTGCCAGCAGCTTCGGGGGGCCCACAGATACGCAGTATTTT.

The chain has TRBV18 and TRBJ2-7; 9 bases map to TRBD2. Germline CDR1 KGHSH, CDR2 LQKENI. V was clipped by 2 bases and J by 3 bases; unmatched bases: 5. The CDR3 is made up of 15 amino acids. CDR3 coding DNA: TGTGCCAGCTCACCAAGCGCGGGAGGGGACTACGAGCAGTACTTC. Residues: CASSPSAGGDYEQYF.

The rearrangement links TRBV3-1 (or the pseudogene TRBV3-2) to TRBJ2-2; the match to TRBD1 covers 7 bases. Germline trimming cut 1 base from V and 5 bases from J; bases unmatched to any gene: 4. CDR3 length: 15 residues. The V gene's germline CDR1 is LGHDT and CDR2 YNNKEL (reference sequence). The CDR3 region is CASSQGDRATGELFF. The DNA for the CDR3 is TGTGCCAGCAGCCAAGGAGACAGGGCTACCGGGGAGCTGTTTTTT.

The chain has TRBV5-1 and TRBJ2-1, with 12 bases that match TRBD2. This CDR3 region has 15 residues. With V trimmed by 5 bases and J by 5 bases, 5 bases remained unmatched. The germline V gene encodes CDR1 SGHRS and CDR2 YFSETQ. The CDR3 protein is CASREGLAGNNEQFF. The CDR3 coding sequence is TGCGCCAGCAGGGAGGGACTAGCGGGTAACAATGAGCAGTTCTTC.

The chain joins TRBV5-1 to TRBJ1-2; the D is unclear. Germline CDR1 is SGHRS and CDR2 is YFSETQ. V was shortened by 4 bases and J by 5 bases, with 9 bases between the two germline ends. The CDR3 is made up of 12 amino acids. The CDR3 sequence is CASSETGYGYTF. As DNA, the CDR3 is TGCGCCAGCAGCGAAACCGGGTATGGCTACACCTTC.

The rearrangement links TRBV5-1 to TRBJ2-1; TRBD2 might be the D (5 bases). Germline CDR1 reads SGHRS; CDR2 reads YFSETQ. V was trimmed by 0 bases and J by 6 bases, leaving 10 bases between them. This CDR3 is built from 14 residues. The CDR3 loop is CASSLGQEANEQFF. CDR3 nucleotides: TGCGCCAGCAGCTTGGGGCAGGAGGCCAATGAGCAGTTCTTC.

The chain has TRBV28 and TRBJ2-4; 11 nucleotides match TRBD1. The CDR3 spans 15 residues. Germline V lookup: CDR1 MDHEN, CDR2 SYDVKM. The ends lost 8 bases at V and 5 bases at J; junction bases unmatched: 8. The CDR3 here is CASERDRGEENIQYF. CDR3 nucleotides: TGTGCCAGCGAACGGGACAGGGGGGAGGAAAACATTCAGTACTTC.

This chain joins TRBV5-4 and TRBJ2-1; 10 nucleotides agree with TRBD2. The CDR3 length is 18 residues. Germline values: CDR1 SGHNT, CDR2 YYREEE (reference sequence). V trimming: 0 bases; J trimming: 0 bases; junction bases outside the gene matches: 6. CDR3 in DNA: TGTGCCAGCAGCTTGGCCCGTGGACTAGCGGCCTCCTACAATGAGCAGTTCTTC. Protein product: CASSLARGLAASYNEQFF.

CDR3 nucleotides: TGTGCCAGCAGCTCTGGACAGGGGAACTCTGGAAACACCATATATTTT. This sequence encodes CASSSGQGNSGNTIYF. The genes are TRBV5-4 and TRBJ1-3; 9 positions agree with TRBD1. CDR3 length equals 16 residues. CDR1 is SGHNT, CDR2 YYREEE, per germline (reference sequence). J gave up 0 bases and V 3 bases, and 4 bases lay outside the gene matches.

V is TRBV10-1 and J is TRBJ1-2, with D perhaps matching TRBD1 (5 bases). Trimming left V 0 bases short and J 4 bases short, with 12 bases between. The CDR3 spans 15 residues. CDR1 is WNHNN, CDR2 SYGVQD, per germline (reference sequence). The CDR3 here is CASSESGRVGYGYTF. The CDR3 DNA reads TGCGCCAGCAGTGAGTCGGGCAGGGTCGGCTATGGCTACACCTTC.

The V call is TRBV3-1 (or the pseudogene TRBV3-2), the J call TRBJ1-2; 7 nucleotides match TRBD1. The length of the CDR3 is 16 residues. Germline CDR1 and CDR2: LGHDT and YNNKEL (reference sequence). V trimming: 4 bases; J trimming: 5 bases; junction bases outside the gene matches: 13. CDR3 sequence (DNA): TGTGCCAGCAGCCCGCGCTACCGGACAGGCAGTTATGGCTACACCTTC. It yields the protein CASSPRYRTGSYGYTF.

Here the CDR3 DNA reads TGTGCCAGCTCACCATGGACAGGGGGAGGATCCTACGAGCAGTACTTC. This gives the protein CASSPWTGGGSYEQYF. The rearrangement links TRBV18 to TRBJ2-7, with 10 nucleotides matching TRBD1. The junction had 5 bases not matched to a gene; V was cut back by 2 bases and J by 1 base. Germline CDR1 KGHSH, CDR2 LQKENI. The CDR3 is 16 residues long. The complete variable domain, with remaining parts taken from reference TRBV18 and TRBJ2-7, reads NAGVMQNPRHLVRRRGQEARLRCSPMKGHSHVYWYRQLPEEGLKFMVYLQKENIIDESGMPKERFSAEFPKEGPSILRIQQVVRGDSAAYFCASSPWTGGGSYEQYFGPGTRLTVT.

V is TRBV28 and J is TRBJ2-7; 13 bases map to TRBD2. There are 18 residues in the CDR3. Trimming removed 6 bases from V and 2 bases from J; junction bases left unmatched: 13. CDR1 and CDR2 (germline): MDHEN, SYDVKM. CDR3 residues: CASSHIGTSGNDAYEQYF. The DNA of the CDR3 is TGTGCCAGCAGCCACATTGGGACTAGCGGGAACGATGCCTACGAGCAGTACTTC.

The V call is TRBV6-5, the J call TRBJ1-2; tentative D call: TRBD1 (5 bases). The CDR3 length is 12 residues. The V gene lost 7 bases and the J gene lost 8 bases, with 14 bases spanning the gap. The germline CDR1 and CDR2 sequences are MNHEY and SVGAGI. The CDR3 is CASTWSGPGYTF. The CDR3 DNA reads TGTGCCAGCACTTGGTCAGGGCCCGGCTACACCTTC.

V gene TRBV6-5 combines with J gene TRBJ1-6; TRBD1 aligns across 8 bases. The V gene's germline CDR1 is MNHEY and CDR2 SVGAGI. Trimming took 6 bases from V and 10 from J; bases not matched to a gene: 8. This CDR3 region has 14 residues. CDR3 DNA: TGTGCCAGCAGAGAGGACAGGGTGGTCTCACCCCTCCACTTT. This codes for CASREDRVVSPLHF.

CDR3 nucleotides: TGCAGCGTTGTCGGGGGGGCCCCCTCTGGGGCCAACGTCCTGACTTTC. Its protein product is CSVVGGAPSGANVLTF. The chain recombines TRBV29-1 with TRBJ2-6; 8 bases are shared with TRBD2. This CDR3 is built from 16 residues. Germline CDR1 reads SQVTM; CDR2 reads ANQGSEA. V shed 4 bases, J shed 0 bases, and the junction held 5 bases outside the gene matches.

The chain couples TRBV6-1 to TRBJ2-7; D is perhaps TRBD1 (5 bases). Germline lookup yields CDR1 MNHNS and CDR2 SASEGT. The germline V and J ends were trimmed by 2 bases and 3 bases, with 17 bases remaining between them. The CDR3 extends over 16 amino acids. DNA for the CDR3: TGTGCCAGCAGTGAACGCTGGTACAGGACAAGCTACGAGCAGTACTTC. Its protein product is CASSERWYRTSYEQYF.

The chain couples TRBV18 to TRBJ2-6, with 7 bases lining up with TRBD2. V lost 4 bases to trimming and J lost 0 bases; unmatched junction nucleotides: 9. This CDR3 comprises 18 residues. In germline, CDR1 is KGHSH, CDR2 LQKENI. The DNA of the CDR3 is TGTGCCAGCTCACTCCGGGACGGGGGGAGCTCTGGGGCCAACGTCCTGACTTTC. Translating it yields CASSLRDGGSSGANVLTF.

The rearrangement links TRBV19 to TRBJ2-7, with 10 bases identical to TRBD2. CDR1 and CDR2 (germline): LNHDA, SQIVND (reference sequence). J lost 3 bases, V lost 3 bases, and 5 bases had no gene match. The CDR3 runs 15 residues. For the CDR3, the DNA is TGTGCCAGTAGTATTACCCGGACTAGCGGCTACGAGCAGTACTTC. Translated, it gives CASSITRTSGYEQYF.